A selection of T cell receptor beta chains follows, all from one sample in a study of glioma-infiltrating T cells. One entry per CDR3 protein results from TCRdb running MiXCR on the multiplex PCR reads. This table has about 130,000 distinct CDR3 sequences, around 23% appearing once. What was sequenced was glioma tissue, nonneoplastic brain tissue, or PBMCs (not recorded which). These receptors originate from a human donor with low-grade glioma or glioblastoma, undergoing nonglioma brain surgery, or in good health (not recorded which). The CDR3 runs from the conserved cysteine through the conserved F or W. D genes are given only for firm matches. Some rows have no size entry. The others give once, few or many, or a class for an expanded clone.

- | TRBJ2-3 | few | TRBV7-2 | TGTGCCAGCAGCTTAGGGGGGGGCTTTGGTTTAGATACGCAGTATTTT | CASSLGGGFGLDTQYF
TRBD1 | TRBJ1-5 | many | TRBV6-1 | TGTGCCAGCAGCCCGGGGGACAGACTAAATCAGCCCCAGCATTTT | CASSPGDRLNQPQHF
- | TRBJ2-5 | many | TRBV6-1 | TGTGCCAGCAGTGCCGTAGGGCGCCCCGAGACCCAGTACTTC | CASSAVGRPETQYF
- | TRBJ1-2 | - | TRBV4-1 | TGCGCCAGCAGCCAAGATGGGGCAGGGAGCTATGGCTACACCTTC | CASSQDGAGSYGYTF
TRBD1 | TRBJ2-5 | - | TRBV20-1 | TGCAGTGCGATAGGACAGGGGGTGATAGAGACCCAGTACTTC | CSAIGQGVIETQYF
TRBD1 | TRBJ1-2 | many | TRBV6-1 | TGTGCCAGCAGTAGGACAGGGGCGGTAGGCTACACCTTC | CASSRTGAVGYTF
- | TRBJ2-5 | few | TRBV7-6 | TGTGCCAGCAGCTTAGACGTACCAGAGACCCAGTACTTC | CASSLDVPETQYF
TRBD2 | TRBJ2-3 | - | TRBV5-8 | TGTGCCAGCAGCTTGGAAGAGACTAGCGGGTTTACAGATACGCAGTATTTT | CASSLEETSGFTDTQYF
TRBD1 | TRBJ2-3 | many | TRBV6-1 | TGTGCCAGCAGTTGGGGAACCGGGACAGGGTCCGCAGATACGCAGTATTTT | CASSWGTGTGSADTQYF
- | TRBJ1-3 | many | TRBV7-6 | TGTGCCAGCAGCTCTCTTCATTACTCTGGAAACACCATATATTTT | CASSSLHYSGNTIYF
- | TRBJ2-5 | few | TRBV29-1 | TGCAGCGTTGATGCTGACGAGACCCAGTACTTC | CSVDADETQYF
- | TRBJ2-5 | - | TRBV29-1 | TGCAGCGTTGAAGATAGCAGAGAGACCCAGTACTTC | CSVEDSRETQYF
TRBD1 | TRBJ1-2 | many | TRBV28 | TGTGCCAGCAGTTCCCCATACAGGGACAGACGAGATGGCTACACCTTC | CASSSPYRDRRDGYTF
- | TRBJ2-1 | many | TRBV11-1 | TGTGCCAGCAGAGGGGGGCCGCCCCCCTACAATGAGCAGTTCTTC | CASRGGPPPYNEQFF
- | TRBJ1-2 | few | TRBV20-1 | TGCAGTGCTTCCCAGCGGGGTGTGTATAACTATGGCTACACCTTC | CSASQRGVYNYGYTF
- | TRBJ2-1 | - | TRBV28 | TGTGCCAGCAGTTTGTCGGGGGTGGTTAATGAGCAGTTCTTC | CASSLSGVVNEQFF
TRBD1 | TRBJ2-6 | - | TRBV20-1 | TGCAGTGCGAGCCCCTGGACAGGGGGATCCGGGGCCAACGTCCTGACTTTC | CSASPWTGGSGANVLTF
TRBD1 | TRBJ2-1 | many | TRBV28 | TGTGCCAGCAGTTACCCCTCGACAGGGGCCCTCCACAATGAGCAGTTCTTC | CASSYPSTGALHNEQFF
TRBD1 | TRBJ2-3 | many | TRBV27 | TGTGCCAGCAGTATGACAGGGATTAGCACAGATACGCAGTATTTT | CASSMTGISTDTQYF
- | TRBJ1-4 | - | TRBV19 | TGTGCCACAATGCGGGCAACTAATGAAAAACTGTTTTTT | CATMRATNEKLFF
- | TRBJ2-5 | - | TRBV5-6 | TGTGCCAGCAGCTTGGGCGGGACCTGGGCGGAGACCCAGTACTTC | CASSLGGTWAETQYF
- | TRBJ2-1 | - | TRBV4-1 | TGCGCCAGCAGCCAAGACAGGAGGAGGTTCTTC | CASSQDRRRFF
TRBD2 | TRBJ2-1 | - | TRBV19 | TGTGCCAGTATTAAGCGGGGTTCCTACAATGAGCAGTTCTTC | CASIKRGSYNEQFF
- | TRBJ1-3 | few | TRBV24-1 | TGTGCCACCAGTGATTTGTTAGGGGGACCTGGAAACACCATATATTTT | CATSDLLGGPGNTIYF
- | TRBJ2-2 | - | TRBV19 | TGTGCCAGTAGTGGGGGCGGGGAGCTGTTTTTT | CASSGGGELFF
TRBD1 | TRBJ1-1 | many | TRBV15 | TGTGCCACCATCAACAGGGGAGGCAGCATGAACACTGAAGCTTTCTTT | CATINRGGSMNTEAFF
- | TRBJ2-2 | - | TRBV11-2 | TGTGCCAGCAGCTTAGTAGCGTACACCGGGGAGCTGTTTTTT | CASSLVAYTGELFF
- | TRBJ1-6 | few | TRBV6-6 | TGTACCAGCAGTTACGGGGTTTCACCCCTCCACTTT | CTSSYGVSPLHF
- | TRBJ2-1 | - | TRBV6-6 | TGTGCCAGCAGTTACTCGATCTGGGGCAATGAGCAGTTCTTC | CASSYSIWGNEQFF
- | TRBJ1-5 | few | TRBV18 | TGTGCCAGCTCACCTGGCACCAATCAGCCCCAGCATTTT | CASSPGTNQPQHF
TRBD2 | TRBJ2-3 | few | TRBV28 | TGTGCCAGCACTCCTCGGGGGGGAACAGATACGCAGTATTTT | CASTPRGGTDTQYF
- | TRBJ1-3 | - | TRBV2 | TGTGCCAGCAGAGGCCGGGGGGGTTTGCCGGACACCATATATTTT | CASRGRGGLPDTIYF
- | TRBJ1-2 | many | TRBV24-1 | TGTGCCACCAGTGATTACCAACAGAACTATGGCTACACCTTC | CATSDYQQNYGYTF
- | TRBJ1-6 | - | TRBV28 | TGTGCCAGCAGTTTGGGCATGGGCTCCTATAATTCACCCCTCCACTTT | CASSLGMGSYNSPLHF
- | TRBJ2-3 | few | TRBV24-1 | TGTGCCACCCCGCCAAAAGGACAGACGCAGTATTTT | CATPPKGQTQYF
- | TRBJ2-1 | few | TRBV4-2 | TGTGCCAGCAGCCAAGGGGGGGGGCTGGGTGAGCAGTTCTTC | CASSQGGGLGEQFF
- | TRBJ1-2 | few | TRBV3-1 | TGTGCCAGCAGCCAAGATCGCAGAGTCTATGGCTACACCTTC | CASSQDRRVYGYTF
TRBD1 | TRBJ1-4 | - | TRBV7-9 | TGTGCCAGCAGTCCCTGGGCGCCGACAGGGCGAAAGGTTTCAACTAATGAAAAACTGTTTTTT | CASSPWAPTGRKVSTNEKLFF
- | TRBJ1-5 | - | TRBV12-3/TRBV12-4 | TGTGCCAGCAGCCGATCGGGGGTGGGTTTTCAGCCCCAGCATTTT | CASSRSGVGFQPQHF
- | TRBJ2-6 | few | TRBV6-1 | TGTGCCAGCAGAACGGACAGCCCCCCTGGGGCCAACGTCCTGACTTTC | CASRTDSPPGANVLTF
- | TRBJ1-2 | few | TRBV7-2 | TGTGCCAGCAGCTGGGAGGACAGAGACTATGGCTACACCTTC | CASSWEDRDYGYTF
- | TRBJ2-1 | many | TRBV20-1 | TGCAGTGCTAGGGGCGACTATGGGCAGTTCTTC | CSARGDYGQFF
- | TRBJ1-6 | - | TRBV20-1 | - | CSARGQVAGGNSPIHF
- | TRBJ2-3 | few | TRBV19 | TGTGCCAGTAGTATAATTCAAGGGGGGGAGCTTGGGGCAGATACGCAGTATTTT | CASSIIQGGELGADTQYF
- | TRBJ1-1 | many | TRBV6-6 | TGTGCCAGCAGTTACTCGAGGGCCGGGAGAGGAACTGAAGCTTTCTTT | CASSYSRAGRGTEAFF
TRBD1 | TRBJ2-3 | many | TRBV20-1 | TGCAGTGCTAGAGACCCGGGACAGCGCACAGATACGCAGTATTTT | CSARDPGQRTDTQYF
- | TRBJ1-1 | - | TRBV2 | TGTGCCAGCAGGGTTCAGGACTTATTGAACACTGAAGCTTTCTTT | CASRVQDLLNTEAFF
- | TRBJ1-5 | many | TRBV6-1 | TGTGCCAGCAGTTCCCCGAGGGGGGCAGGAAGCAATCAGCCCCAGCATTTT | CASSSPRGAGSNQPQHF
- | TRBJ2-5 | few | TRBV10-1 | TGCGCCAGCAGTGAGGGGGGTAGCCAAGAGACCCAGTACTTC | CASSEGGSQETQYF
TRBD1 | TRBJ1-3 | many | TRBV20-1 | TGCAGCAGCCGGGACAGGGGGAGAAACACCATATATTTT | CSSRDRGRNTIYF